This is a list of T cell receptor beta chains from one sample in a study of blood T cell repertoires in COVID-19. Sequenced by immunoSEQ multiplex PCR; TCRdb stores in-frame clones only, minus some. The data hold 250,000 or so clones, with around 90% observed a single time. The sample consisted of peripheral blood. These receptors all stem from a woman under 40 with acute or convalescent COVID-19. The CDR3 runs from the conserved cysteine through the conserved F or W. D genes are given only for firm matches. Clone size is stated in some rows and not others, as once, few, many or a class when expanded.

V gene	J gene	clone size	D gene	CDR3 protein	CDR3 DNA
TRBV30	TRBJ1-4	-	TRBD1	CAWRPNRGRSSNEKLFF	TGTGCCTGGAGACCTAACAGGGGGCGGTCTTCTAATGAAAAACTGTTTTTT
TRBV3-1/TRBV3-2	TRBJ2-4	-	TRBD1	CASSPTGANIQYF	TGTGCCAGCAGCCCGACAGGGGCAAACATTCAGTACTTC
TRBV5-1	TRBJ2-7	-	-	CASSLAGGSRNEQYF	TGCGCCAGCAGCTTGGCCGGTGGGAGCCGAAACGAGCAGTACTTC
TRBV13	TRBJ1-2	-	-	CASSPDQGLGYGYTF	TGTGCCAGCAGCCCCGACCAGGGGTTAGGCTATGGCTACACCTTC
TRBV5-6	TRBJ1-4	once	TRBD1	CASSQGDRDEKLFF	TGTGCCAGCAGCCAAGGGGACAGGGATGAAAAACTGTTTTTT
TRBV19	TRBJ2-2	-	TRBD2	CASSAALAGVPGTGELFF	TGTGCCAGTAGTGCCGCCCTAGCGGGAGTACCGGGCACCGGGGAGCTGTTTTTT
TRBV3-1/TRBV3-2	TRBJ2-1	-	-	CASSKLPLEQFF	TGTGCCAGCAGCAAGCTTCCCCTTGAGCAGTTCTTC
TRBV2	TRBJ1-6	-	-	CASSPADARSPLHF	TGTGCCAGCAGTCCGGCCGACGCGAGGTCACCCCTCCACTTT
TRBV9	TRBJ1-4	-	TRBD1	CASSKGQGAEKLFF	TGTGCCAGCAGCAAGGGACAGGGGGCTGAAAAACTGTTTTTT
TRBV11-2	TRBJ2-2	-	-	CASSLERVGELFF	TGTGCCAGCAGCTTAGAACGAGTCGGGGAGCTGTTTTTT
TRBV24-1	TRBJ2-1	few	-	CATRDREYNEQFF	TGTGCCACCAGGGACAGAGAATACAATGAGCAGTTCTTC
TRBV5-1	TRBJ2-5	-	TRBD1	CASSLGDRGMETQYF	TGCGCCAGCAGCTTGGGGGACAGGGGGATGGAGACCCAGTACTTC
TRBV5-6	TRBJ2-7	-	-	CASSLTGVSYEQYF	TGTGCCAGCAGCTTAACGGGAGTCTCCTACGAGCAGTACTTC
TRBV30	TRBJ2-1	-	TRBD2	CAWARGLAGYNEQFF	TGTGCCTGGGCCAGGGGACTAGCGGGATATAATGAGCAGTTCTTC
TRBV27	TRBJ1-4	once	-	CATGHTEKLFF	TGTGCCACGGGACACACCGAAAAACTGTTTTTT
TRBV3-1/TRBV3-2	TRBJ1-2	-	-	CASSQRTPNYGYTF	TGTGCCAGCAGCCAGAGGACACCGAACTATGGCTACACCTTC
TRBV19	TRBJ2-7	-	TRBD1	CASRSRTGPKTYEQYF	TGTGCCAGTAGATCCCGGACAGGGCCTAAGACCTACGAGCAGTACTTC
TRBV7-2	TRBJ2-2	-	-	CASSHKNTGELFF	TGTGCCAGCAGTCACAAGAACACCGGGGAGCTGTTTTTT
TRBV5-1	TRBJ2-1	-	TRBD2	CASSLGLAGAREQFF	TGCGCCAGCAGCTTGGGACTAGCGGGAGCTCGTGAGCAGTTCTTC
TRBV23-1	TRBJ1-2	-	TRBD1	CASSLRDRWNYGYTF	TGCGCCAGCAGTCTCCGGGACAGGTGGAACTATGGCTACACCTTC
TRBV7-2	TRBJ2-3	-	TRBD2	CASRLQREGRDTQYF	TGTGCCAGCAGACTCCAGCGGGAGGGCCGGGATACGCAGTATTTT
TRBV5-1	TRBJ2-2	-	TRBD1	CASSLGQGAVAGELFF	TGCGCCAGCAGCTTGGGACAGGGGGCGGTTGCCGGGGAGCTGTTTTTT
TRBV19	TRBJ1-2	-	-	CASRSQGHYGYTF	TGTGCCAGTAGAAGTCAGGGTCACTATGGCTACACCTTC
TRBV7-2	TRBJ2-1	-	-	CASSLVRSGEQFF	TGTGCCAGCAGCTTAGTAAGGTCGGGTGAGCAGTTCTTC
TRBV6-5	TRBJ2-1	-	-	CASSYSPFQYNEQFF	TGTGCCAGCAGTTACTCGCCTTTCCAGTACAATGAGCAGTTCTTC
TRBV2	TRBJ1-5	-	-	CASSGTTLNQPQHF	TGTGCCAGCTCTGGGACTACCCTAAATCAGCCCCAGCATTTT
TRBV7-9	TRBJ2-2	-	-	CASSQGLTNTGELFF	TGTGCCAGCAGCCAAGGACTTACGAACACCGGGGAGCTGTTTTTT
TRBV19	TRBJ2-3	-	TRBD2	CASSMATELAGGPWTDTQYF	TGTGCCAGTAGTATGGCGACAGAGTTAGCGGGAGGGCCTTGGACAGATACGCAGTATTTT
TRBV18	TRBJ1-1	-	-	CASSSKGRMNTEAFF	TGTGCCAGCTCCTCTAAGGGGAGGATGAACACTGAAGCTTTCTTT
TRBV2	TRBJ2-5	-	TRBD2	CASSPAGVFRETQYF	TGTGCCAGCTCCCCCGCGGGGGTTTTTCGGGAGACCCAGTACTTC
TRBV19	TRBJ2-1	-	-	CASSIGRTTNNEQFF	TGTGCCAGTAGTATAGGGAGGACCACCAACAATGAGCAGTTCTTC
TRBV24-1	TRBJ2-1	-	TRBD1	CATSDLPGQGAMTPYNEQFF	TGTGCCACCAGTGATTTGCCGGGACAGGGGGCTATGACTCCCTACAATGAGCAGTTCTTC
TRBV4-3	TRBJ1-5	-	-	CASSQRLDQPQHF	TGCGCCAGCAGCCAGCGACTGGATCAGCCCCAGCATTTT
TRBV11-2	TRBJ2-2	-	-	CASSPRQDTGELFF	TGTGCCAGCAGTCCCAGGCAGGACACCGGGGAGCTGTTTTTT
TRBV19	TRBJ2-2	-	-	CASSTRLDRAGELFF	TGTGCCAGTAGTACCAGACTAGATAGGGCCGGGGAGCTGTTTTTT
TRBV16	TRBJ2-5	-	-	CASSPLRVETQYF	TGTGCCAGCAGCCCCTTGAGGGTGGAGACCCAGTACTTC
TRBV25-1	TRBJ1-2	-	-	CATQRGAGGYTF	TGTGCCACCCAGCGGGGAGCGGGGGGCTACACCTTC
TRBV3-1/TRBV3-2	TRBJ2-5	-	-	CASRGQMPESQYF	TGTGCCAGCCGCGGACAGATGCCGGAGAGCCAGTACTTC
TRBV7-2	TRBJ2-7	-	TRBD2	CASSLAGGFSYEQYF	TGTGCCAGCAGCTTAGCGGGAGGGTTCTCCTACGAGCAGTACTTC
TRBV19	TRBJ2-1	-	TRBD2	CASKRTSVSYNEQFF	TGTGCCAGTAAGAGGACTAGCGTTTCCTACAATGAGCAGTTCTTC
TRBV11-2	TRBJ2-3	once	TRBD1	CANPRGPGTDTQYF	TGTGCCAACCCCAGGGGGCCCGGCACAGATACGCAGTATTTT
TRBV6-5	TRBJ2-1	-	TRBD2	CASKPAGWAGEQFF	TGTGCCAGCAAACCAGCGGGATGGGCGGGGGAGCAGTTCTTC
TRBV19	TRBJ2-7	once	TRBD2	CASSETGTRGDEQYF	TGTGCCAGTAGTGAAACCGGGACTAGGGGGGACGAGCAGTACTTC